This entry features one T cell receptor (beta chain) sequence. The immunoSEQ assay amplified TCRB CDR3 from up to 2 ug DNA. Produced via immunoSEQ multiplex PCR; TCRdb's table is partial and in-frame only. The table shows about 95,000 clones, with more than 75% occurring only once. This sample stems from a study of glioma-infiltrating T cells after dendritic cell vaccination. Across the whole study: Treatment, given 2003 to 2012, was autologous tumor lysate-pulsed dendritic cell vaccination.

The junction had 11 bases not matched to a gene; V was cut back by 4 bases and J by 5 bases. The CDR3 runs to 15 residues. In germline, CDR1 is SGDLS, CDR2 YYNGEE. This sample comprised blood, obtained before dendritic cell vaccination. The chain combines TRBV9 with TRBJ1-1, with 7 bases identical to TRBD1. This TCR was recovered from a human donor with glioblastoma. The CDR3 here is CASSIESNRGTEAFF. The CDR3 region has the DNA TGTGCCAGCAGCATCGAATCAAACAGGGGAACTGAAGCTTTCTTT.